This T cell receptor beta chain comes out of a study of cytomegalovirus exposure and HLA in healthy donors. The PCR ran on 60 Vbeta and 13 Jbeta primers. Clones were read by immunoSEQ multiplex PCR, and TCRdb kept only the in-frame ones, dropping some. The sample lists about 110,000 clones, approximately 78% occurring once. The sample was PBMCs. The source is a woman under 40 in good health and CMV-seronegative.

Here the CDR3 reads CASSTATGKTEAFF. The CDR3 coding sequence is TGCGCCAGCAGCACGGCAACAGGTAAAACTGAAGCTTTCTTT. V is TRBV5-1 and J is TRBJ1-1; D perhaps matches TRBD1 (5 bases). Germline V gives CDR1 SGHRS, CDR2 YFSETQ. The V end was cut by 4 bases, the J end by 5 bases, with 15 bases between. The CDR3 sequence is 14 residues long.